This T cell receptor (beta chain) was retrieved from a study of blood T cell repertoires in COVID-19. Here immunoSEQ multiplex PCR was the method, and the copy in TCRdb shows in-frame clones only, minus some. Of approximately 290,000 clones listed, 80% to 95% are singletons. After removal of 3 bases from V and 0 bases from J, the junction contained 5 bases not matched to a gene. CDR1 is SGDLS and CDR2 is YYNGEE in the germline V gene. This CDR3 has 15 amino acids. V usage is TRBV9 and J usage is TRBJ1-1, with 7 bases that match TRBD1. The source material was peripheral blood. The receptor's source is a woman aged 25 to 39 with COVID-19, enrolled during active disease. The CDR3 reads CASSANRGMNTEAFF. The CDR3 DNA is TGTGCCAGCAGCGCTAACAGGGGAATGAACACTGAAGCTTTCTTT.